This T cell receptor (beta chain) was recovered during a study of T cell responses to AZD1222 COVID-19 vaccine. Study-wide context: Recipients boosted at about 4 weeks or about 12 weeks are pooled.

Generated by immunoSEQ multiplex PCR, the TCRdb table keeps only in-frame clones and is missing some. The sample lists around 180,000 clones; about 90% were seen once. In regard to this clone: The target antigen is unknown.

The CDR3 extends over 15 amino acids. V was cut by 1 base and J by 9 bases, with 19 bases left in between. Germline values: CDR1 GTSNPN, CDR2 SVGIG (reference sequence). Regarding the study as a whole: Donors were chiefly white British, with a greater number of females, and clonal diversity was perhaps underestimated. Seropositive at baseline were only five or six AZD1222 recipients.

V is TRBV30 and J is TRBJ1-3; D not certain. Sequencing used peripheral blood, obtained on day 0 of AZD1222 vaccination. The TCR originated in an adult in good health. As DNA, the CDR3 is TGTGCCTGGAGTGAGATGGGAAGAGATGGAGGCACCATATATTTT. This sequence encodes CAWSEMGRDGGTIYF.